This record concerns one T cell receptor beta chain sequence. Antigen unknown. Clones were sequenced by immunoSEQ multiplex PCR, and TCRdb holds only the in-frame ones, with some missing. Here the sample spans approximately 140,000 clones, roughly 90% being singletons. From germline, CDR1 is SGDLS and CDR2 YYNGEE. The CDR3 is 14 residues long. Trimming removed 4 bases at V and 4 bases at J, with 14 bases between. The data belong to a study of T cell responses to AZD1222 COVID-19 vaccine. Study conclusions and caveats: Per reports, nearly half of all spike-specific TCRs target regions that are unmutated in variants.

This chain links TRBV9 with TRBJ1-2; D possibly corresponds to TRBD1 (5 bases). This clonotype was obtained from an adult in good health. Sequenced here: peripheral blood, sampled on day 0 of AZD1222 vaccination. CDR3 residues: CASSIRDGIYGYTF. DNA for the CDR3: TGTGCCAGCAGCATCCGGGACGGTATCTATGGCTACACCTTC.